The present entry profiles one TCR beta chain with its context. This sample is drawn from a study of blood T cell repertoires in COVID-19. At the level of the study: Sample material is recorded as cDNA or gDNA derived from T cells, B-cell-depleted T cells, or PBMCs.

The repertoire was sequenced with immunoSEQ multiplex PCR; TCRdb's copy has only in-frame clones and lacks some. The table records roughly 80,000 clones, about 83% of them present only once. The length of the CDR3 is 14 residues. Germline V gives CDR1 SGHTA, CDR2 FQGNSA. The V segment lost 0 bases and the J segment 9 bases; nucleotides outside the gene matches: 4. The source material was peripheral blood. The chain combines TRBV7-2 with TRBJ2-1, with 8 positions matching TRBD2. This sequence originates from a woman in her sixties or seventies with acute or convalescent COVID-19. Here the CDR3 reads CASSLAGTRFEQFF. The CDR3 DNA is TGTGCCAGCAGCTTAGCGGGGACTAGATTTGAGCAGTTCTTC.